In its sample, the clone carrying this TCR beta chain was seen many times. The antigen is not known. V lost 2 bases, J lost 5 bases, and 19 bases lay in between. This CDR3 region has 16 residues. Per the germline V gene, CDR1 is MDHEN and CDR2 is SYDVKM. TCR beta CDR3 region amplification was performed from RNA transcripts. First-round RT-PCR with HTBI primers amplified the TCR CDR3 region. MiXCR, run by TCRdb on the multiplex PCR reads, gives a single entry per CDR3 protein. The sample holds about 640,000 distinct CDR3 sequences, less than 25% seen once. This record belongs to a study of T cells in Graves' hyperthyroidism and ophthalmopathy. Whole-study findings and limits: Within blood appeared most thyroid clonotypes that had expanded above 0.001. Ophthalmopathy, as predicted by the model, came a median approximately 6.5 months after the prediction.

Ophthalmopathy patients all had a Clinical Activity Score of at least 3, a NOSPECS grade of at least 4 and disease under 3 months old. Input material: blood. This TCR was sampled from a man aged 25 to 40 with Graves' ophthalmopathy. The chain carries TRBV28 and TRBJ2-7, with D perhaps matching TRBD2 (5 bases). The CDR3 DNA follows: TGTGCCAGCAGTTTACCGGCGGGCTCTCTGGGTAACGAGCAGTACTTC. Translation gives CASSLPAGSLGNEQYF.